This T cell receptor (beta chain) was identified in a study of T cell clonotyping in hematopoietic cell transplantation. The V gene's germline CDR1 is SGHAT and CDR2 FQDESV (reference sequence). The CDR3 has 13 amino acids. Trimming stripped 2 bases from V and 4 bases from J, with 8 bases between. The time point was: recipient sample about 28 days before transplant, after cytoreduction. Samples: about 28 days before transplant, then days 30, 100 and 180 after. This clone was observed a few times. Clones were sequenced by immunoSEQ multiplex PCR, and TCRdb holds only the in-frame ones, with some missing. Found here are some 5,000 clones, 32% of them singletons; the top ten hold approximately 16%.

This clonotype was obtained from a man aged 50 or older with myelofibrosis. Some clones in this sample may be carry-over from other donors' samples. The sample in question was peripheral blood mononuclear cells, obtained before stem cell transplant. V is TRBV11-1 and J is TRBJ1-1; D is undetermined. The CDR3 region has the DNA TGTGCCAGCAGCTTAACCCTGGGCACTGAAGCTTTCTTT. Translation: CASSLTLGTEAFF.